A single TCR beta chain is shown here with its context. The sample belongs to a study of blood T cell repertoires in COVID-19. Study details: Sources were T cells, B-cell-depleted T cells, or PBMCs; the material itself was cDNA or gDNA.

Authors' data handling: Estimates of nucleated cell counts were drawn from the amplification of reference gene primers. The data were produced by immunoSEQ multiplex PCR, yet TCRdb's version contains in-frame clones alone and is incomplete. V and J calls and clone size come straight from that table; D and trimming were deduced from the DNA. This sample has 150,000 to 190,000 clones, with more than 75% found just once. The clonotype originates from a woman aged 60-70 years with COVID-19, enrolled during active disease. Sequenced input: peripheral blood.

The CDR3 DNA reads TGTGCCAGTAGTATTAACAGGGGCTCAAATCAGCCCCAGCATTTT. Translation gives CASSINRGSNQPQHF. V gene TRBV19 combines with J gene TRBJ1-5; 7 bases are a match to TRBD1. The CDR3 totals 15 residues. J gave up 4 bases and V 3 bases, and 6 bases lay outside the gene matches. Germline CDR1 reads LNHDA; CDR2 reads SQIVND (reference sequence).